This section outlines one T cell receptor (beta chain) sequence together with its context. CDR1 is MNHEY and CDR2 is SVGAGI in the germline V gene. With 2 bases removed from V and 1 base from J, the gap between germline ends came to 12 bases. The CDR3 has 15 amino acids. Specified time point: baseline, week 1 (first vaccination visit). Treatment specified: pre-vaccination baseline after standard-of-care therapy. The sample comes from a study of a mutant IDH1 vaccine in newly diagnosed glioma. Sequenced by immunoSEQ multiplex PCR; TCRdb stores in-frame clones only, minus some. This sample carries roughly 70,000 clones, approximately 82% of them seen once, and the ten largest clones take approximately 4.5%.

The rearrangement joins TRBV6-5 to TRBJ2-7, with D tentatively TRBD1 or TRBD2 (6 bases each). Sequences were derived from peripheral blood mononuclear cells (PBMCs), sampled from a glioma patient treated with radiotherapy, temozolomide or both. The TCR comes from a woman in her late teens or twenties with glioma. Some clones in this sample may be carry-over from other donors' samples. CDR3 sequence: CASSYGGQGSYEQYF. In DNA, the CDR3 is TGTGCCAGCAGTTACGGGGGGCAGGGATCCTACGAGCAGTACTTC.